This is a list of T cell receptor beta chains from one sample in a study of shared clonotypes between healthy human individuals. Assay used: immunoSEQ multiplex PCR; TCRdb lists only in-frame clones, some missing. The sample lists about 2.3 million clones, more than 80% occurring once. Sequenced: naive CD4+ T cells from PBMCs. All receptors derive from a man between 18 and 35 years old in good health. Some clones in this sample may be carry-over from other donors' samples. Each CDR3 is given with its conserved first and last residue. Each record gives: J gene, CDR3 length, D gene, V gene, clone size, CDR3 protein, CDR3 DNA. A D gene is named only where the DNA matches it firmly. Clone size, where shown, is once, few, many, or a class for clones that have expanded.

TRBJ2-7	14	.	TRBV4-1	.	CASSLGPSSYEQYF	TGCGCCAGCAGCCTGGGGCCGAGCTCCTACGAGCAGTACTTC
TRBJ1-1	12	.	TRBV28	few	CASSLAREAAFF	TGTGCCAGCAGTTTAGCAAGGGAGGCAGCTTTCTTT
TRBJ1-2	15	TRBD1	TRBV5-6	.	CASSLPKQGGYGYTF	TGTGCCAGCAGCCTACCCAAACAGGGGGGCTATGGCTACACCTTC
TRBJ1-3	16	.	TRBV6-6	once	CASSYSTGSSGNTIYF	TGTGCCAGCAGTTACTCAACAGGGAGCTCTGGAAACACCATATATTTT
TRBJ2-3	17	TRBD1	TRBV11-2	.	CASRPSTGPLGTDTQYF	TGTGCCAGCAGGCCCTCGACAGGGCCTCTGGGCACAGATACGCAGTATTTT
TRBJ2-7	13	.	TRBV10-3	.	CAISEKEGWEQYF	TGTGCCATCAGTGAGAAGGAGGGGTGGGAGCAGTACTTC
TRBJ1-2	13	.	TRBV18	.	CASSPLGLDGYTF	TGTGCCAGCTCACCATTAGGGTTGGATGGCTACACCTTC
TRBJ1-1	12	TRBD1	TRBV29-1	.	CSARDRGTEAFF	TGCAGCGCCCGGGACAGGGGGACTGAAGCTTTCTTT
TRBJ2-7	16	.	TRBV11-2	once	CASSLWDRRAGYEQYF	TGTGCCAGCAGCTTATGGGACCGGCGGGCTGGCTACGAGCAGTACTTC
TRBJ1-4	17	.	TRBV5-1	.	CASRRETGSNLNEKLFF	TGCGCCAGCAGAAGAGAAACAGGGTCCAACCTTAATGAAAAACTGTTTTTT
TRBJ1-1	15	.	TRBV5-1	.	CASSNGDGTRTEAFF	TGCGCCAGCAGCAATGGGGACGGGACTAGGACTGAAGCTTTCTTT
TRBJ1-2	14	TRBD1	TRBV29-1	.	CSAEGGLGQYGYTF	TGCAGCGCTGAGGGTGGTTTGGGACAGTATGGCTACACCTTC
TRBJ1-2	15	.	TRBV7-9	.	CASSLAGGGSYGYTF	TGTGCCAGCAGCTTAGCTGGGGGGGGTTCCTATGGCTACACCTTC
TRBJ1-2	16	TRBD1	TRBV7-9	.	CASSLAWTGANYGYTF	TGTGCCAGCAGCTTAGCCTGGACAGGGGCTAACTATGGCTACACCTTC
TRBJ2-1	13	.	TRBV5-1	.	CASSLDSISEQFF	TGCGCCAGCAGCTTGGATAGCATTAGTGAGCAGTTCTTC
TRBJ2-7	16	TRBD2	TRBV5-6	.	CASSSERGQGRTEQYF	TGTGCCAGCAGCTCGGAGCGGGGTCAGGGAAGAACCGAGCAGTACTTC
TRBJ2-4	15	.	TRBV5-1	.	CASSSAPGAKNIQYF	TGCGCCAGCAGCTCGGCCCCGGGAGCCAAAAACATTCAGTACTTC
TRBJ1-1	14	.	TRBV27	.	CASSLWGGNTEAFF	TGTGCCAGCAGTTTATGGGGGGGGAACACTGAAGCTTTCTTT
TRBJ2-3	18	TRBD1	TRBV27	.	CASRPTRGQGFSTDTQYF	TGTGCCAGCAGGCCAACCCGGGGACAGGGCTTTAGCACAGATACGCAGTATTTT
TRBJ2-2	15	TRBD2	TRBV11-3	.	CASSLGLAGVGELFF	TGTGCCAGCAGCTTAGGACTAGCGGGAGTTGGGGAGCTGTTTTTT
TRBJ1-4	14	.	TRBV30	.	CAWSAGARNEKLFF	TGTGCCTGGAGTGCAGGAGCGCGTAATGAAAAACTGTTTTTT
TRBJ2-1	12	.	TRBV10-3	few	CAISGSYNEQFF	TGTGCCATCAGCGGCTCCTACAATGAGCAGTTCTTC
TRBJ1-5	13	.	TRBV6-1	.	CASSYELAQPQHF	TGTGCCAGCAGTTATGAATTGGCTCAGCCCCAGCATTTT
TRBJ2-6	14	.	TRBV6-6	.	CATAETAGANVLTF	TGTGCCACTGCGGAGACAGCTGGGGCCAACGTCCTGACTTTC
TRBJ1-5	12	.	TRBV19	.	CASTEFNQPQHF	TGTGCCAGTACCGAATTCAATCAGCCCCAGCATTTT
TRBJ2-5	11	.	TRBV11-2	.	CASRSQETQYF	TGTGCCAGCAGGAGTCAAGAGACCCAGTACTTC
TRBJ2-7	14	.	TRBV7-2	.	CASSLTGRPNEQYF	TGTGCCAGCAGCTTAACGGGACGCCCTAACGAGCAGTACTTC
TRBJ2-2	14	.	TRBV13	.	CASSERVIRAELFF	TGTGCCAGCAGCGAACGGGTCATTAGGGCGGAGCTGTTTTTT
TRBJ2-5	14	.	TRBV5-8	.	CASSLDWGIRTQYF	TGTGCCAGCAGCTTAGATTGGGGAATTCGGACCCAGTACTTC
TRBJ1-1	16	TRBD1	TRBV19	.	CASSIGEGAQGTEAFF	TGTGCCAGTAGTATAGGGGAGGGGGCGCAAGGTACTGAAGCTTTCTTT
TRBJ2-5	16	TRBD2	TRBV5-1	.	CASSRGLAGVGETQYF	TGCGCCAGCAGCCGGGGACTAGCGGGAGTCGGGGAGACCCAGTACTTC
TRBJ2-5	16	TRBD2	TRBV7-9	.	CASSLILRENLKTQYF	TGTGCCAGCAGCTTAATCCTGCGGGAGAATTTGAAGACCCAGTACTTC
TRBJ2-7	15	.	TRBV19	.	CASSIDPDRSYEQYF	TGTGCCAGTAGTATAGACCCTGACAGGTCGTACGAGCAGTACTTC
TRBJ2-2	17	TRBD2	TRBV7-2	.	CASSPTAGLKNTGELFF	TGTGCCAGCAGCCCAACGGCGGGACTAAAGAACACCGGGGAGCTGTTTTTT
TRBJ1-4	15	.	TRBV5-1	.	CASSLTASSNEKLFF	TGCGCCAGCAGCCTAACAGCCTCTAGTAATGAAAAACTGTTTTTT